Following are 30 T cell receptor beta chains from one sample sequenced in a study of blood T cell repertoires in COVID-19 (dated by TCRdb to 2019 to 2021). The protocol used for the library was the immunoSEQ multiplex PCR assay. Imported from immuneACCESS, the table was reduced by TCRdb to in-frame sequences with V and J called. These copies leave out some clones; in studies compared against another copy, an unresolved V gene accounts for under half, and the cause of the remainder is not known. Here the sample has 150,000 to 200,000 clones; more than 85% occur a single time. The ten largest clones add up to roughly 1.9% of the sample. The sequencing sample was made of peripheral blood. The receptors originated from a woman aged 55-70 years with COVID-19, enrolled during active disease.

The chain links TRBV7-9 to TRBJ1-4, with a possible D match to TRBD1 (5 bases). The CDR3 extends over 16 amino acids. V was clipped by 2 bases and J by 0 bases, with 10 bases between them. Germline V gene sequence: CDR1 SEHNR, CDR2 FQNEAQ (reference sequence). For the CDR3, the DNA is TGTGCCAGCAGCTTAAGGGGAGGTGCAACTAATGAAAAACTGTTTTTT. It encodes CASSLRGGATNEKLFF. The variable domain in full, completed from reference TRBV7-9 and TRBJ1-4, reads DTGVSQNPRHKITKRGQNVTFRCDPISEHNRLYWYRQTLGQGPEFLTYFQNEAQLEKSRLLSDRFSAERPKGSFSTLEIQRTEQGDSAMYLCASSLRGGATNEKLFFGSGTQLSVL.

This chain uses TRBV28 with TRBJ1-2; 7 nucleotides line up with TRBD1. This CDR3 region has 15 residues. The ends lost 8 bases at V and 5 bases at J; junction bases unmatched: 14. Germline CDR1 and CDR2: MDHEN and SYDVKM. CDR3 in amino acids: CASLPPRGTGYGYTF. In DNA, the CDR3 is TGTGCCAGCCTACCACCCAGGGGGACCGGGTATGGCTACACCTTC.

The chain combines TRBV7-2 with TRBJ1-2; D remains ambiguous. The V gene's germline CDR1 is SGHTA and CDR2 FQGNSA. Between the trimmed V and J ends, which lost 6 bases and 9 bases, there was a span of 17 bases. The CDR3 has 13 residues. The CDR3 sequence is CASSPDITMSYTF. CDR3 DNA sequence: TGTGCCAGCAGTCCAGATATTACTATGAGCTACACCTTC.

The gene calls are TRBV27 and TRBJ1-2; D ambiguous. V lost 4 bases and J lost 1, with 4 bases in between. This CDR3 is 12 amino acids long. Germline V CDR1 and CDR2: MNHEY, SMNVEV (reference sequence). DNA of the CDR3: TGTGCCAGCAGTTCGGGTAACTATGGCTACACCTTC. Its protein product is CASSSGNYGYTF.

The CDR3, as DNA: TGTGCCAGCAGTGACCCCCACCGGGTCCAGGGCTACAATGAGCAGTTCTTC. It codes for CASSDPHRVQGYNEQFF. This chain joins TRBV6-4 and TRBJ2-1; TRBD1 might be the D (5 bases). Germline V gene sequence: CDR1 MRHNA, CDR2 SNTAGT. Trimming left V 2 bases short and J 3 bases short, with 17 bases between. CDR3 length: 17 amino acids.

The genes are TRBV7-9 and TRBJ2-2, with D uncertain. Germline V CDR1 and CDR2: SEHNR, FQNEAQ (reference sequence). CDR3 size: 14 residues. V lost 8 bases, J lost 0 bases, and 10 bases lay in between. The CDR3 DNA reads TGTGCCAGCTTGGGCCTACCGAACACCGGGGAGCTGTTTTTT. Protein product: CASLGLPNTGELFF.

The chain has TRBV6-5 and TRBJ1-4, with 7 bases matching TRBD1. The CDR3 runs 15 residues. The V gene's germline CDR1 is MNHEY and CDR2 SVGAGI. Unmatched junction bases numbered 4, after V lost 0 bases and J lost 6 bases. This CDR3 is CASSYSVRGDEKLFF. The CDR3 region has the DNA TGTGCCAGCAGTTACTCAGTCAGGGGGGATGAAAAACTGTTTTTT.

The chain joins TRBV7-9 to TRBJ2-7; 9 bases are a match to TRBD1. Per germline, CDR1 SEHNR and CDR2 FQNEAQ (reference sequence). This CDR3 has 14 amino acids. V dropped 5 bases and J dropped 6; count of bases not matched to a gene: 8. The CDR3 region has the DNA TGTGCCAGCAGCACCGGGACAGGGCCCCCCGAGCAGTACTTC. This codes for CASSTGTGPPEQYF.

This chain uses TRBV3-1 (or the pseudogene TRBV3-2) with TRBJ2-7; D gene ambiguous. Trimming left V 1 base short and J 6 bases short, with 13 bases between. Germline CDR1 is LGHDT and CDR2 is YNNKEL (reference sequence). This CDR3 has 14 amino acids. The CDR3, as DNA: TGTGCCAGCAGCCAAGTTCCAGAAGTACGCGAGCAGTACTTC. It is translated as CASSQVPEVREQYF.

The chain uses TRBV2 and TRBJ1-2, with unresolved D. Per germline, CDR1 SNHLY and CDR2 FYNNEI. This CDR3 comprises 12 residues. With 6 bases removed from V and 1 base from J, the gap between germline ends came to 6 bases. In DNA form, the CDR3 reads TGTGCCAGCAGCCTCCTTAACTATGGCTACACCTTC. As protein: CASSLLNYGYTF.

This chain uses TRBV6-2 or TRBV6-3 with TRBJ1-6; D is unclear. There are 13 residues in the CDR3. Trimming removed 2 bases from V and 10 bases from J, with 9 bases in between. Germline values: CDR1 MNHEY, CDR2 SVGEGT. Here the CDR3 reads CASSYAWESPLHF. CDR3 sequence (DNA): TGTGCCAGCAGTTACGCCTGGGAGTCACCCCTCCACTTT.

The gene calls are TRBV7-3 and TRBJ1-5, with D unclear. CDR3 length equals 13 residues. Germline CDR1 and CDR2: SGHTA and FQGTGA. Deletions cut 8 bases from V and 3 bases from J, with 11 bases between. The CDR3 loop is CASAEGSNQPQHF. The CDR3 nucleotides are TGTGCCAGCGCGGAGGGATCCAATCAGCCCCAGCATTTT.

The CDR3 nucleotides read TGTGCCAGCAGTGGGGACAGCGAAGCTTTCTTT. Encoded protein: CASSGDSEAFF. The genes are TRBV2 and TRBJ1-1, with 7 bases identical to TRBD1. The ends lost 4 bases at V and 8 bases at J; junction bases unmatched: 1. The germline CDR1 and CDR2 sequences are SNHLY and FYNNEI. The CDR3 has 11 amino acids.

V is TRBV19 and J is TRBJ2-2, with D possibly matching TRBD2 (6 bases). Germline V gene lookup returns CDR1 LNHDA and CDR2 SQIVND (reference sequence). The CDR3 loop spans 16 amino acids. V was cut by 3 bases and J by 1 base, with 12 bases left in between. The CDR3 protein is CASSILGGKNTGELFF. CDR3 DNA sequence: TGTGCCAGTAGTATCTTGGGGGGTAAGAACACCGGGGAGCTGTTTTTT.

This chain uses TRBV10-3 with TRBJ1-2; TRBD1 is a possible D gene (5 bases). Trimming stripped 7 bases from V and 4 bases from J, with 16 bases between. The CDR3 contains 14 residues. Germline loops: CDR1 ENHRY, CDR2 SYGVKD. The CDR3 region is CAIKSLGGTYGYTF. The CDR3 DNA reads TGTGCCATCAAGAGCTTGGGGGGGACCTATGGCTACACCTTC.

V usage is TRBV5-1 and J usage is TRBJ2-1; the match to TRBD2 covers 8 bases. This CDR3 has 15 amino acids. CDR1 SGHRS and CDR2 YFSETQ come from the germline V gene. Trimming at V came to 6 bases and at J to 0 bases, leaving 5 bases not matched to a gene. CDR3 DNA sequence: TGCGCCAGCACTGCGGGGGGCAACTCCTACAATGAGCAGTTCTTC. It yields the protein CASTAGGNSYNEQFF.

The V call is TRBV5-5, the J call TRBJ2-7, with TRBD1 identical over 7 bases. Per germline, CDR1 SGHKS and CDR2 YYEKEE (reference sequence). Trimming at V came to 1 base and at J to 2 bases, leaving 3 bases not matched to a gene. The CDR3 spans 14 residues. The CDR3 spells CASSLTGATYEQYF. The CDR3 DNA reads TGTGCCAGCAGCTTGACAGGGGCGACCTACGAGCAGTACTTC.

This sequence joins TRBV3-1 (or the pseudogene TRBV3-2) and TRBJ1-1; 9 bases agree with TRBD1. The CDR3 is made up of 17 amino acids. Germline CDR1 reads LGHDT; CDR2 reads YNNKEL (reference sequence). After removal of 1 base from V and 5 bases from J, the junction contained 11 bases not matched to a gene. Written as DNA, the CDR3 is TGTGCCAGCAGCCAAGGTGGGACAGGGAAGGCGTGGACTGAAGCTTTCTTT. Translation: CASSQGGTGKAWTEAFF.

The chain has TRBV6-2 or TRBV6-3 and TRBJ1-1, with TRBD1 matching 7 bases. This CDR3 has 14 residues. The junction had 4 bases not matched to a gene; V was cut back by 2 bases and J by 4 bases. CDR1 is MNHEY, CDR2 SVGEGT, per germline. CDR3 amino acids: CASSYPQGFTEAFF. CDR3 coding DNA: TGTGCCAGCAGTTACCCACAGGGGTTCACTGAAGCTTTCTTT.

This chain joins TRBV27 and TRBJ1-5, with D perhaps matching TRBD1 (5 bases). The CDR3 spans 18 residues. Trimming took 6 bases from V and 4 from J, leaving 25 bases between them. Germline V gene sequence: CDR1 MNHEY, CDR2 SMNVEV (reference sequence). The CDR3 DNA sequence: TGTGCCAGCAGCGTAAGGGTTTCTGGTGACAGCAAGAATCAGCCCCAGCATTTT. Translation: CASSVRVSGDSKNQPQHF.

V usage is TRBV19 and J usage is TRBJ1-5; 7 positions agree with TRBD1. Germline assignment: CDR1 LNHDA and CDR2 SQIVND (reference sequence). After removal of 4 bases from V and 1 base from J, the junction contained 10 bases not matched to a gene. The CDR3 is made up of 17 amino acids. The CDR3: CASSTTTDRASNQPQHF. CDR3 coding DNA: TGTGCCAGTAGTACGACTACCGACAGGGCGAGCAATCAGCCCCAGCATTTT.

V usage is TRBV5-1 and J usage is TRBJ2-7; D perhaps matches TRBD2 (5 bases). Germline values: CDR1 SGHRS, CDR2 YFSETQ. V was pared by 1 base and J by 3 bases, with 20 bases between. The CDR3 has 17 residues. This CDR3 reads CASSLTYRSSDGYEQYF. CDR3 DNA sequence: TGCGCCAGCAGCTTGACCTACCGGAGTAGCGATGGCTACGAGCAGTACTTC.

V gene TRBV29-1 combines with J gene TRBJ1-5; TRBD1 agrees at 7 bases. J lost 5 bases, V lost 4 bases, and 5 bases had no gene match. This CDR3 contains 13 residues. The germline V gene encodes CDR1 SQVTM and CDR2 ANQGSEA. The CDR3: CSVVWDSDQPQHF. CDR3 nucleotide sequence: TGCAGCGTTGTATGGGACAGCGATCAGCCCCAGCATTTT. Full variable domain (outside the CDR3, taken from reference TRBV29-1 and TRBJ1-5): SAVISQKPSRDICQRGTSLTIQCQVDSQVTMMFWYRQQPGQSLTLIATANQGSEATYESGFVIDKFPISRPNLTFSTLTVSNMSPEDSSIYLCSVVWDSDQPQHFGDGTRLSIL.

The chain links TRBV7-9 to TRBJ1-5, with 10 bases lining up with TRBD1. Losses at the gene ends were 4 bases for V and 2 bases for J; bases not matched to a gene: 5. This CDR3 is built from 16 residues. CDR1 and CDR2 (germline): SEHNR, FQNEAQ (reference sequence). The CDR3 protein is CASSSRQGAGNQPQHF. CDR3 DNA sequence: TGTGCCAGCAGCTCCAGACAGGGGGCGGGCAATCAGCCCCAGCATTTT. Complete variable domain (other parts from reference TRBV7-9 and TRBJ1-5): DTGVSQNPRHKITKRGQNVTFRCDPISEHNRLYWYRQTLGQGPEFLTYFQNEAQLEKSRLLSDRFSAERPKGSFSTLEIQRTEQGDSAMYLCASSSRQGAGNQPQHFGDGTRLSIL.

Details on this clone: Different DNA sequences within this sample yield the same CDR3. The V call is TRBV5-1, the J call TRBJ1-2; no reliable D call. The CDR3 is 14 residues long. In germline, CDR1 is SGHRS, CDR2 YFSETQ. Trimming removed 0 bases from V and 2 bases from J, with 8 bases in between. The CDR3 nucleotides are TGCGCCAGCAGCTTGGATGGGAGCAACTATGGCTACACCTTC. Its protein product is CASSLDGSNYGYTF.

The DNA of the CDR3 is TGTGCCAGCAGCGGACTAAGGAGCTCCTACGAGCAGTACTTC. Its translation: CASSGLRSSYEQYF. V gene TRBV5-6 combines with J gene TRBJ2-7; D possibly corresponds to TRBD2 (6 bases). CDR1 and CDR2 (germline): SGHDT, YYEEEE. The ends were cut back, 4 bases at V and 0 bases at J, with 11 bases in the middle. The CDR3 is 14 residues long.

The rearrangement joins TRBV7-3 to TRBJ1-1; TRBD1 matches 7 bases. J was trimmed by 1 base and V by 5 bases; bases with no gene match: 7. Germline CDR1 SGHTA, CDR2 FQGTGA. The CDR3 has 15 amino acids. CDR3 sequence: CASSRGGAENTEAFF. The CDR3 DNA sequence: TGTGCCAGCAGCCGAGGGGGCGCAGAGAACACTGAAGCTTTCTTT.

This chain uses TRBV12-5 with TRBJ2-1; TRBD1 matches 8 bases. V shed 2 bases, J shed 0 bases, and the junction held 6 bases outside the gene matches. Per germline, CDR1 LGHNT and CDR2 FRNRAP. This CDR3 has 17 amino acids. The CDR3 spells CASGLLRDRNSYNEQFF. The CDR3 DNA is TGTGCTAGTGGTTTGCTCCGGGACAGGAACTCCTACAATGAGCAGTTCTTC.

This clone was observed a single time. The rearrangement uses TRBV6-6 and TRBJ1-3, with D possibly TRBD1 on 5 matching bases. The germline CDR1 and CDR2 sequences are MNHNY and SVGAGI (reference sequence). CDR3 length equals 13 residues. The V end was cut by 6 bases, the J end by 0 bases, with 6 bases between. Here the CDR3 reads CASSQGSGNTIYF. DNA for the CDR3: TGTGCCAGCAGCCAGGGCTCTGGAAACACCATATATTTT.

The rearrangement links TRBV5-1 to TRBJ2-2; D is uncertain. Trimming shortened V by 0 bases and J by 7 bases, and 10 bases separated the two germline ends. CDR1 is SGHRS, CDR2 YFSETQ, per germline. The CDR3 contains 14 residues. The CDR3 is CASSLVRIDGELFF. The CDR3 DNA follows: TGCGCCAGCAGCTTGGTCAGAATCGACGGGGAGCTGTTTTTT.